These 3 T cell receptor beta chains came from one sample sequenced in a study of blood T cell repertoires in COVID-19. Profiled with immunoSEQ multiplex PCR; TCRdb holds only in-frame clones, not every one. The sample lists 35,000 to 45,000 clones, about 70% occurring once. Sequencing was carried out using peripheral blood. These TCRs come from a man between 65 and 80 years old with active or convalescent COVID-19.

This chain links TRBV19 with TRBJ2-7, with D maybe TRBD2 (6 bases). Trimming shortened V by 1 base and J by 2 bases, and 18 bases separated the two germline ends. Germline V lookup: CDR1 LNHDA, CDR2 SQIVND (reference sequence). This CDR3 spans 17 amino acids. CDR3 residues: CASSIAVSGTSPYEQYF. CDR3 bases: TGTGCCAGTAGTATAGCGGTGTCCGGGACTTCTCCCTACGAGCAGTACTTC.

The chain couples TRBV6-5 to TRBJ1-5; D is unclear. The CDR3 length is 15 residues. The ends were cut back, 0 bases at V and 1 base at J, with 7 bases in the middle. Germline assignment: CDR1 MNHEY and CDR2 SVGAGI. The CDR3 DNA is TGTGCCAGCAGTTACTCGTGGCCGAGCAATCAGCCCCAGCATTTT. Protein product: CASSYSWPSNQPQHF.

V gene TRBV5-1 combines with J gene TRBJ2-7; maybe TRBD2 (6 bases). The CDR3 has 15 amino acids. The V and J ends lost 3 bases and 2 bases respectively, with 15 bases between them. CDR1 and CDR2 (germline): SGHRS, YFSETQ. CDR3 amino acids: CASSWGDGRTYEQYF. The CDR3 DNA sequence: TGCGCCAGCAGCTGGGGGGACGGGAGAACCTACGAGCAGTACTTC.